Listed below are T cell receptor beta chains from one sample, sequenced in a study of cytomegalovirus exposure and HLA in healthy donors. The protocol was immunoSEQ multiplex PCR, while the TCRdb copy is restricted to in-frame clones and leaves out a portion. This sample's table has approximately 120,000 clones. Sequenced: PBMCs. These receptors all come from a woman aged 55-75 years in good health and CMV-seronegative. The CDR3 runs from the conserved cysteine through the conserved F or W. D genes are given only for firm matches.

v_gene	d_gene	j_gene	CDR3aa	CDR3nt
TRBV28	TRBD1	TRBJ2-7	CASSSSTGGMPYEQYF	TGTGCCAGCAGTTCCTCCACAGGGGGCATGCCCTACGAGCAGTACTTC
TRBV18	TRBD1	TRBJ1-1	CASSQDRGPTEAFF	TGTGCCAGCTCCCAAGACAGGGGACCGACTGAAGCTTTCTTT
TRBV6-1	.	TRBJ1-2	CASSEEFLVAGGKGYTF	TGTGCCAGCAGTGAAGAATTTTTGGTAGCCGGCGGAAAGGGCTACACCTTC
TRBV27	TRBD1	TRBJ1-2	CASSLQGASESGYTF	TGTGCCAGCAGTCTACAGGGGGCTAGTGAATCTGGCTACACCTTC
TRBV5-1	.	TRBJ2-7	CASSIGGPQLEQYF	TGCGCCAGCAGCATTGGCGGGCCTCAGCTGGAGCAGTACTTC
TRBV7-2	.	TRBJ2-7	CASSLSPGYEQYF	TGTGCCAGCAGCTTATCTCCGGGGTACGAGCAGTACTTC
TRBV18	.	TRBJ2-3	CASSPQGAFTDTQYF	TGTGCCAGCTCACCACAAGGGGCCTTCACAGATACGCAGTATTTT
TRBV7-9	.	TRBJ1-4	CASSPSGGGGEKLFF	TGTGCCAGCAGCCCAAGTGGAGGTGGCGGTGAAAAACTGTTTTTT
TRBV6-5	.	TRBJ1-6	CASSLGQGPLHF	TGTGCCAGCAGTCTGGGGCAGGGACCCCTCCACTTT
TRBV6-1	TRBD2	TRBJ2-2	CASYAGAGELFF	TGTGCCAGCTATGCGGGGGCCGGGGAGCTGTTTTTT
TRBV9	TRBD2	TRBJ2-7	CASSVGTSGGNGEQYF	TGTGCCAGCAGCGTTGGGACTAGCGGGGGGAATGGCGAGCAGTACTTC
TRBV6-1	.	TRBJ2-7	CASSEAWDNLGFTEQYF	TGTGCCAGCAGTGAAGCGTGGGACAACCTGGGATTTACGGAGCAGTACTTC
TRBV2	.	TRBJ1-5	CASSEMGGNQPQHF	TGTGCCAGCAGTGAAATGGGCGGCAATCAGCCCCAGCATTTT
TRBV6-1	TRBD1	TRBJ2-7	CASSEQGQGGSYEQYF	TGTGCCAGCAGTGAACAGGGACAGGGCGGATCCTACGAGCAGTACTTC
TRBV5-1	.	TRBJ2-3	CASTPDGGSTDTQYF	TGCGCCAGCACCCCCGACGGAGGTAGCACAGATACGCAGTATTTT
TRBV6-5	.	TRBJ1-5	CASSYDPWGRQPQHF	TGTGCCAGCAGTTACGACCCCTGGGGGCGACAGCCCCAGCATTTT
TRBV5-1	.	TRBJ1-3	CASSLLAEGNTIYF	TGCGCCAGCAGCTTGCTCGCTGAGGGAAACACCATATATTTT
TRBV4-1	TRBD2	TRBJ2-7	CASSQRKAGGEGTEQYF	TGCGCCAGCAGCCAACGAAAAGCTGGGGGGGAAGGGACCGAGCAGTACTTC
TRBV5-4	.	TRBJ2-5	CASSGTQNGETQYF	TGTGCCAGCAGCGGGACACAAAACGGAGAGACCCAGTACTTC
TRBV12-5	TRBD2	TRBJ2-6	CASGSGTSWQNGANVLTF	TGTGCTAGTGGTTCCGGGACTAGCTGGCAGAATGGGGCCAACGTCCTGACTTTC
TRBV4-2	.	TRBJ1-1	CASSRAPGQNTEAFF	TGTGCCAGCAGCCGAGCACCGGGACAGAACACTGAAGCTTTCTTT
TRBV25-1	.	TRBJ1-2	CASSESGFGYTF	TGTGCCAGCAGTGAGTCAGGGTTTGGCTACACCTTC